The clone carrying this T cell receptor (beta chain) was observed a handful of times. Its antigen is not identified. This CDR3 region has 17 residues. V was pared by 9 bases and J by 6 bases, with 30 bases between. Looked up from germline, CDR1 is LNHNV and CDR2 is YYDKDF (reference sequence). The time point is: newly diagnosed GD, antithyroid drugs for less than 3 months. Isolated PBMC RNA provided the starting material for the TCR library. The collection involved drawing 8 to 9 milliliters of peripheral blood into EDTA tubes. The TCR beta library used iRepertoire HTBI primers with Arm-PCR amplification of CDR3. TCRdb reanalysed the multiplex PCR reads using MiXCR and keeps one entry per CDR3 protein. The repertoire includes hundreds of thousands of distinct CDR3 sequences, 15% to 20% of them detected once, and 9.5% to 15% sits in the top ten. This entry belongs to a study of regulatory T cells in long-lasting Graves disease. Study-level points and caveats: Persistent patients had a count of shared public clonotypes (approximately 2,800) that exceeded that of new patients (about 970).

Another study also made use of these data, one on T cells in Graves' hyperthyroidism and ophthalmopathy.

Sequenced here: peripheral blood mononuclear cells (PBMCs), sampled at new diagnosis, from a patient treated with antithyroid drugs. The receptor was isolated from a man aged 18 to 29 with Graves disease. The chain recombines TRBV15 with TRBJ2-7, with a possible D match to TRBD2 (6 bases). DNA for the CDR3: TGTGCCACTAGGGACGGAACCCAGACTAGTCGGGGCTCCGAGCAGTACTTC. This sequence encodes CATRDGTQTSRGSEQYF.